The sequence of this T cell receptor beta chain was determined in a study of cytomegalovirus exposure and HLA in healthy donors. With V trimmed by 4 bases and J by 6 bases, 12 bases remained unmatched. CDR3 length: 16 residues. In germline, CDR1 is LGHNA, CDR2 YSLEER. Points from the study as a whole: A few chains tied to CMV proved CMV antigen-specific in vitro. Later, an analysis found that TCR clusters from the first cohort tended to co-occur in the roughly 130 validation repertoires. Cytomegalovirus status, reportedly, was diagnosed with high specificity and sensitivity by the classifier. The study listed roughly 160 cytomegalovirus-associated TCR beta chains.

Details on this clone: As yet, its antigen is unknown.

The protocol was immunoSEQ multiplex PCR, while the TCRdb copy is restricted to in-frame clones and leaves out a portion. The table lists approximately 80,000 clones, approximately 93% of them singletons. The sequence came from a woman under 40 in good health and CMV-seronegative. The gene calls are TRBV4-3 and TRBJ1-2, with TRBD1 identical over 9 bases. The source material was PBMCs. This chain's CDR3 is CASSPQQGARIHGYTF. Here the CDR3 DNA reads TGCGCCAGCAGCCCACAACAGGGGGCTAGGATCCATGGCTACACCTTC.